These 5 T cell receptor beta chains were sequenced from one sample in a study of cytomegalovirus exposure and HLA in healthy donors. Use of 60 Vbeta and 13 Jbeta primers characterized the PCR. Only in-frame clones appear in the TCRdb table, and some are missing; sequencing was by immunoSEQ multiplex PCR. The sample yields under 200,000 clones, around 75% seen once. Input material: PBMCs. The receptors were gathered from a woman aged 25-40 years in good health and CMV-seronegative.

This clone was picked up one time. The CDR3 reads CASSSPGYSYNEQFF. The CDR3 DNA sequence: TGTGCCAGCAGTTCGCCGGGTTACTCCTACAATGAGCAGTTCTTC. V and J are TRBV7-2 and TRBJ2-1; D call uncertain. Between the trimmed V and J ends, which lost 6 bases and 0 bases, there was a span of 12 bases. Germline CDR1 reads SGHTA; CDR2 reads FQGNSA. There are 15 residues in the CDR3.

The chain recombines TRBV13 with TRBJ2-1; D might be TRBD2 (7 bases). The CDR3 is 18 amino acids. Germline-derived CDR1 and CDR2 are PRHDT and FYEKMQ (reference sequence). Deletions cut 2 bases from V and 7 bases from J, with 24 bases between. CDR3 in amino acids: CASSLRSGGHGGGNEQFF. Here the CDR3 DNA reads TGTGCCAGCAGCTTAAGGTCGGGGGGACATGGGGGGGGGAATGAGCAGTTCTTC.

The genes are TRBV12-5 and TRBJ2-5, with TRBD2 matching 13 bases. From germline, CDR1 is LGHNT and CDR2 FRNRAP. The CDR3 runs to 19 residues. V gave up 3 bases and J gave up 5 bases; unmatched junction bases: 15. The CDR3 sequence: CASGFTSGGAKASGETQYF. The CDR3 bases are TGTGCTAGTGGTTTTACTAGCGGGGGGGCCAAGGCTTCTGGGGAGACCCAGTACTTC.

CDR3 DNA sequence: TGTGCCAGCAGCTTATATGGCCCTAGGCGACGGGATAGCAATCAGCCCCAGCATTTT. This encodes CASSLYGPRRRDSNQPQHF. V and J are TRBV7-2 and TRBJ1-5, with D hard to call. The CDR3 has 19 residues. Between the trimmed V and J ends, which lost 2 bases and 0 bases, there was a span of 20 bases. Germline loops: CDR1 SGHTA, CDR2 FQGNSA.

This rearrangement joins TRBV10-2 to TRBJ1-5; maybe TRBD1 (5 bases). V shed 5 bases and J shed 5 bases, with 13 bases lying between them. Per germline, CDR1 WSHSY and CDR2 SAAADI. The CDR3 sequence is 14 residues long. In nucleotides, the CDR3 is TGCGCCAGCAGTAGGGCAGGGCAAGATCAGCCCCAGCATTTT. Its protein product is CASSRAGQDQPQHF.